One sample yielded the 6 T cell receptor beta chains listed below, sequenced in a study of memory CD4+ T cells and cytomegalovirus serostatus. TCRdb keeps only in-frame clones here, not all; method: immunoSEQ multiplex PCR. The sample holds about 44,000 clones, 76% seen once. Single viable CD3+CD4+CD8-CD45RO+ cells were sorted as the memory CD4+ T cells. Sample: memory CD4+ T cells from blood. Receptor source: an adult in good health and CMV-seronegative.

This chain uses TRBV7-2 with TRBJ2-1; 12 bases align to TRBD2. The trim removed 5 bases at V and 3 bases at J, leaving 2 bases unmatched. This CDR3 comprises 15 residues. Germline loops: CDR1 SGHTA, CDR2 FQGNSA. CDR3: CASSLLAGGYNEQFF. The CDR3 nucleotides read TGTGCCAGCAGCCTACTAGCGGGGGGCTACAATGAGCAGTTCTTC.

This clone was observed a handful of times. This chain uses TRBV7-2 with TRBJ1-2, with 7 bases that match TRBD1. Germline CDR1 and CDR2: SGHTA and FQGNSA. There are 15 residues in the CDR3. The ends lost 5 bases at V and 0 bases at J; junction bases unmatched: 6. In nucleotides, the CDR3 is TGTGCCAGCAGCCCTGGACAGGTCCCTAACTATGGCTACACCTTC. Encoded protein: CASSPGQVPNYGYTF.

The chain links TRBV2 to TRBJ2-7; D gene ambiguous. The V end was cut by 6 bases, the J end by 5 bases, with 11 bases between. Germline CDR1 is SNHLY and CDR2 is FYNNEI. CDR3 length equals 12 residues. The CDR3, as DNA: TGTGCCAGCAGCTACGTGACAAACGAGCAGTACTTC. Translating it yields CASSYVTNEQYF.

Sample share makes this clone medium-sized. This chain links TRBV6-1 with TRBJ1-5; the match to TRBD1 covers 9 bases. Unmatched junction bases numbered 6, after V lost 6 bases and J lost 6 bases. The CDR3 is 14 residues long. Germline V CDR1 and CDR2: MNHNS, SASEGT. CDR3 in amino acids: CASRGTGRFQPQHF. The CDR3 DNA reads TGTGCCAGCAGAGGGACAGGGAGGTTTCAGCCCCAGCATTTT.

This clone was seen a handful of times. The V and J genes are TRBV5-6 and TRBJ1-2; D gene unclear. In germline, CDR1 is SGHDT, CDR2 YYEEEE. The CDR3 has 13 residues. V shed 0 bases and J shed 1 base, with 4 bases lying between them. The CDR3 region has the DNA TGTGCCAGCAGCTTGGAGTATAACTATGGCTACACCTTC. The encoded protein is CASSLEYNYGYTF.

This clone has more than one count but fewer than ten. The chain employs TRBV7-2 and TRBJ2-3; 10 positions match TRBD2. The CDR3 totals 16 residues. V trimming: 5 bases; J trimming: 1 base; junction bases outside the gene matches: 6. The germline gives CDR1 SGHTA, CDR2 FQGNSA. The CDR3 spells CASSGRTSGRTDTQYF. CDR3 bases: TGTGCCAGCAGCGGAAGGACTAGCGGTCGCACAGATACGCAGTATTTT.